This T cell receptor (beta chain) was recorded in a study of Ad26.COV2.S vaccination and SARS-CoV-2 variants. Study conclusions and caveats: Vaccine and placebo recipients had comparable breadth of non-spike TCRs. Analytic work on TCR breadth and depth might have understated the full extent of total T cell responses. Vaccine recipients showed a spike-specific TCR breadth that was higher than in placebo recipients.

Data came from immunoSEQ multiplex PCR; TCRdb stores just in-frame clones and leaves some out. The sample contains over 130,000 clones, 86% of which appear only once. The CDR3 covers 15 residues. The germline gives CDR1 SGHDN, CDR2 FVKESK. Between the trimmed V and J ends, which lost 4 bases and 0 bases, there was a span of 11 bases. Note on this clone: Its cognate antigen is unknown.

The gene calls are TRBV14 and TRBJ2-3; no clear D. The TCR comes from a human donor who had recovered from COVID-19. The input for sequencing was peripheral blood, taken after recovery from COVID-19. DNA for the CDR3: TGTGCCAGCAGCCTTCAACTGGGGAGCACAGATACGCAGTATTTT. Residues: CASSLQLGSTDTQYF. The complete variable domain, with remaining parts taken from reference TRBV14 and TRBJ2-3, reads EAGVTQFPSHSVIEKGQTVTLRCDPISGHDNLYWYRRVMGKEIKFLLHFVKESKQDESGMPNNRFLAERTGGTYSTLKVQPAELEDSGVYFCASSLQLGSTDTQYFGPGTRLTVL.